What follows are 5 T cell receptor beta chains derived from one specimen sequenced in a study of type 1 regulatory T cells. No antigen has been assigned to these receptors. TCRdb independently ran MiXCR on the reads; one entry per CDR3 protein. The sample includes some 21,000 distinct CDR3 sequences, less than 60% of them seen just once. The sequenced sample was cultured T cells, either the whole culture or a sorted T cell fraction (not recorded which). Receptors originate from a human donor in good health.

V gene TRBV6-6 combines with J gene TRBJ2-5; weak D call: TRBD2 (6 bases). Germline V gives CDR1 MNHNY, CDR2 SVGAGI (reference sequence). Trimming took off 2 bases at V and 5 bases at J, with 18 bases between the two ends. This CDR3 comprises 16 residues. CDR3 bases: TGTGCCAGCAGTTACCCCCCCCCCACGGAGGGGGAGACCCAGTACTTC. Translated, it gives CASSYPPPTEGETQYF.

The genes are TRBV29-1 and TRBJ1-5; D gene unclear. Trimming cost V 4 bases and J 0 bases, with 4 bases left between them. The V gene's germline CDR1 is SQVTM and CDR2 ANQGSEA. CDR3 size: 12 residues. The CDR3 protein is CSVGGSNQPQHF. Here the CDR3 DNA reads TGCAGCGTTGGGGGTAGCAATCAGCCCCAGCATTTT.

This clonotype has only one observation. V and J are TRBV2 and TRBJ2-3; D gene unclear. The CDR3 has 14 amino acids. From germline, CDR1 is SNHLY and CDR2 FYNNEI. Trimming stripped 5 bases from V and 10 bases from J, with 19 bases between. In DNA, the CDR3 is TGTGCCAGCAGTAAGCACCGACTCTCCCCTTCGCAGTATTTT. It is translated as CASSKHRLSPSQYF. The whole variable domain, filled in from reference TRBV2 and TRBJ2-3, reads EPEVTQTPSHQVTQMGQEVILRCVPISNHLYFYWYRQILGQKVEFLVSFYNNEISEKSEIFDDQFSVERPDGSNFTLKIRSTKLEDSAMYFCASSKHRLSPSQYFGPGTRLTVL.

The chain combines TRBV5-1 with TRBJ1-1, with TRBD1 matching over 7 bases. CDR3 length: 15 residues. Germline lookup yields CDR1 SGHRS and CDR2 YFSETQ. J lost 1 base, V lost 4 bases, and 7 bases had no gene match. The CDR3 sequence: CASSQGQAQNTEAFF. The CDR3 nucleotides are TGCGCCAGCAGCCAAGGACAGGCTCAGAACACTGAAGCTTTCTTT.

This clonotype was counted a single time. CDR3 DNA: TGTGCCAGCAGCTTAGGAATCAGGAGTAACCGGGGCTATGGCTACACCTTC. The encoded protein is CASSLGIRSNRGYGYTF. This rearrangement joins TRBV11-3 to TRBJ1-2; D not resolved. The CDR3 consists of 17 residues. The germline V gene encodes CDR1 SGHNT and CDR2 YENEEA. V gave up 1 base and J gave up 4 bases, with 19 bases separating them.